A selection of T cell receptor beta chains follows, all from one sample in a study of metastatic and nonmetastatic thyroid tumors. TCRdb ran MiXCR on the PCR reads. The sample includes approximately 17,000 clones, 27% of them seen just once. Material for sequencing was adjacent normal tissue. These receptors came from a female donor with papillary thyroid cancer or a benign thyroid nodule (not recorded which). Some clones in this sample may be carry-over from other donors' samples. Both conserved end residues are part of each CDR3. D genes are given only for firm matches. Size is stated for part of the rows, as once, few or many counts, or as a class when the clone is expanded.

j_gene | v_gene | d_gene | abundance | CDR3aa | CDR3nt
TRBJ2-7 | TRBV20-1 | TRBD2 | many | CSARGLAGDEQYF | TGCAGTGCTAGAGGACTAGCGGGGGACGAGCAGTACTTC
TRBJ2-7 | TRBV12-3/TRBV12-4 | . | many | CASSPEVGEQYF | TGTGCCAGCAGTCCGGAGGTCGGCGAGCAGTACTTC
TRBJ1-6 | TRBV6-5 | . | few | CASSYSLPGQVDSPLHF | TGTGCCAGCAGTTACTCATTGCCGGGACAAGTGGATTCACCCCTCCACTTT
TRBJ1-3 | TRBV11-2 | . | . | CASSSQGVNTIYF | TGTGCCAGCAGCTCACAGGGTGTAAACACCATATATTTT
TRBJ2-7 | TRBV7-9 | . | few | CASSLVKYEQYF | TGTGCCAGCAGCTTAGTTAAGTACGAGCAGTACTTC
TRBJ2-7 | TRBV7-8 | TRBD1 | few | CASSLVQGGIYEQYF | TGTGCCAGCAGCTTAGTACAGGGGGGCATCTACGAGCAGTACTTC
TRBJ1-2 | TRBV6-1 | . | . | CASSDGAYGYTF | TGTGCCAGCAGTGATGGGGCATATGGCTACACCTTC
TRBJ1-1 | TRBV6-2/TRBV6-3 | . | . | CASKGSQSLEAFF | TGTGCCAGCAAAGGAAGCCAAAGTCTTGAAGCTTTCTTT
TRBJ1-2 | TRBV6-5 | . | few | CASSYSFGGDGYTF | TGTGCCAGCAGTTACTCGTTCGGGGGGGATGGCTACACCTTC
TRBJ1-5 | TRBV6-2/TRBV6-3 | . | few | CASSYPKGPHF | TGTGCCAGCAGTTACCCGAAAGGGCCGCATTTT
TRBJ2-6 | TRBV12-3/TRBV12-4 | . | few | CAGSSTTGSGANVLTF | TGTGCCGGCAGTTCCACTACAGGCTCTGGGGCCAACGTCCTGACTTTC
TRBJ2-1 | TRBV11-3 | TRBD2 | . | CASSQVGPSGGAYNEQFF | TGTGCCAGCAGCCAGGTCGGCCCGAGCGGGGGGGCCTACAATGAGCAGTTCTTC
TRBJ2-7 | TRBV7-9 | . | few | CASSLQPYEQYF | TGTGCCAGCAGCCTACAACCCTACGAGCAGTACTTC
TRBJ1-2 | TRBV6-1 | . | . | CASRGNYGYTF | TGTGCCAGCAGAGGTAACTATGGCTACACCTTC
TRBJ1-2 | TRBV2 | TRBD1 | medium-sized | CALGQANYGYTF | TGTGCCTTGGGACAGGCTAACTATGGCTACACCTTC
TRBJ1-1 | TRBV3-1 | TRBD1 | . | CASSQTFPRDRRCRMNTEAFF | TGTGCCAGCAGCCAAACCTTCCCCCGGGACAGAAGGTGTAGGATGAACACTGAAGCTTTCTTT
TRBJ2-3 | TRBV7-6 | . | few | CASSQGDTQYF | TGTGCCAGCAGCCAGGGAGATACGCAGTATTTT
TRBJ2-7 | TRBV11-1 | TRBD2 | . | CASSLATQREGQYEQYF | TGTGCCAGCAGCTTAGCCACGCAGCGGGAGGGGCAATACGAGCAGTACTTC
TRBJ1-6 | TRBV5-1 | . | once | CASSIAGEAGSPLHF | TGCGCCAGCAGCATTGCCGGGGAAGCAGGCTCACCCCTCCACTTT
TRBJ1-1 | TRBV6-2/TRBV6-3 | . | . | CASSYPELNIKAFF | TGTGCCAGCAGTTACCCCGAATTGAACATTAAAGCTTTCTTT
TRBJ2-6 | TRBV7-2 | . | . | CATKTGSGANVLTF | TGTGCCACGAAAACAGGGTCTGGGGCCAACGTCCTGACTTTC
TRBJ1-1 | TRBV7-3 | . | . | CASSLSMESEAFF | TGTGCCAGCAGCTTAAGTATGGAAAGCGAAGCTTTCTTT
TRBJ2-7 | TRBV7-8 | TRBD1 | . | CASSRNRPGQAPSYEQYF | TGTGCCAGCAGCCGAAACCGGCCAGGACAGGCACCCTCCTACGAGCAGTACTTC
TRBJ2-2 | TRBV11-3 | . | . | CASSFNPGPLFF | TGTGCCAGCAGCTTTAATCCGGGGCCGCTGTTTTTT
TRBJ2-7 | TRBV6-2/TRBV6-3 | . | few | CASSYTLRDTSHEQYF | TGTGCCAGCAGTTACACCCTCCGGGACACGTCTCACGAGCAGTACTTC
TRBJ2-2 | TRBV7-2 | . | once | CASSLDTDTGELFF | TGTGCCAGCAGCTTAGACACTGACACCGGGGAGCTGTTTTTT
TRBJ2-5 | TRBV27 | . | . | CASSPTQRGAQYF | TGTGCCAGCAGTCCGACACAGAGGGGGGCCCAGTACTTC
TRBJ2-3 | TRBV6-1 | TRBD2 | . | CASSQESGGGAAVDTQYF | TGTGCCAGCAGCCAAGAGTCGGGCGGGGGGGCCGCGGTAGATACGCAGTATTTT
TRBJ2-2 | TRBV3-1 | . | few | CASSQMVFGTGELFF | TGTGCCAGCAGCCAAATGGTCTTTGGCACCGGGGAGCTGTTTTTT
TRBJ1-1 | TRBV30 | . | . | CAWSPPSWGAAYTEAFF | TGTGCCTGGAGTCCTCCATCGTGGGGCGCGGCGTACACTGAAGCTTTCTTT
TRBJ2-5 | TRBV27 | . | . | CASRGPYQETQYF | TGTGCCAGCAGAGGCCCGTACCAAGAGACCCAGTACTTC
TRBJ2-2 | TRBV19 | . | few | CASSIGVHGELFF | TGTGCCAGTAGTATAGGCGTACACGGGGAGCTGTTTTTT
TRBJ2-1 | TRBV5-1 | TRBD2 | few | CASSLTGSGSGNEQFF | TGCGCCAGCAGCTTGACGGGTAGCGGGAGTGGCAATGAGCAGTTCTTC
TRBJ2-7 | TRBV9 | . | . | CASSHGSGYEQYF | TGTGCCAGCAGCCACGGGTCCGGATACGAGCAGTACTTC
TRBJ2-7 | TRBV20-1 | . | medium-sized | CSARRTGFPEQYF | TGCAGTGCTAGAAGGACCGGGTTCCCCGAGCAGTACTTC
TRBJ2-3 | TRBV2 | TRBD2 | . | CASTAGGDTQYF | TGTGCCAGCACCGCGGGGGGAGATACGCAGTATTTT
TRBJ2-1 | TRBV6-6 | TRBD2 | . | CASSYSRERAGVWDEQFF | TGTGCCAGCAGTTACTCCCGCGAGCGGGCGGGAGTGTGGGATGAGCAGTTCTTC
TRBJ1-3 | TRBV6-1 | . | few | CASSPRAEGGNTIYF | TGTGCCAGCAGCCCCCGAGCAGAAGGTGGAAACACCATATATTTT
TRBJ2-3 | TRBV5-1 | TRBD1 | . | CASLRGGSIDTQYF | TGCGCCAGCCTAAGAGGGGGCAGCATAGATACGCAGTATTTT
TRBJ2-1 | TRBV5-1 | TRBD2 | many | CASSPSGLGLGNEQFF | TGCGCCAGCAGCCCATCGGGACTAGGTTTGGGTAATGAGCAGTTCTTC
TRBJ2-7 | TRBV6-1 | TRBD2 | few | CASSLAGLTAGEQYF | TGTGCCAGCAGCCTCGCGGGACTAACGGCCGGGGAGCAGTACTTC
TRBJ1-1 | TRBV11-2 | . | once | CASSLGGEAFF | TGTGCCAGCAGCTTAGGAGGAGAAGCTTTCTTT
TRBJ1-6 | TRBV5-1 | . | few | CASSLVAASSYNSPLHF | TGCGCCAGCAGCTTGGTGGCAGCGAGCTCCTATAATTCACCCCTCCACTTT
TRBJ2-3 | TRBV9 | . | . | CASSGDPRAGTTDTQYF | TGTGCCAGCAGCGGAGATCCGAGGGCGGGGACCACAGATACGCAGTATTTT
TRBJ1-5 | TRBV12-3/TRBV12-4 | . | many | CASSLLGSNQPQHF | TGTGCCAGCAGTTTATTGGGAAGCAATCAGCCCCAGCATTTT
TRBJ1-5 | TRBV19 | . | . | CASSNLQGNSNQPQHF | TGTGCCAGTAGTAATTTACAGGGTAACAGCAATCAGCCCCAGCATTTT
TRBJ1-2 | TRBV5-4 | . | . | CASRLWGSGYTF | TGTGCCAGCAGGCTGTGGGGGAGTGGCTACACCTTC
TRBJ1-4 | TRBV30 | . | . | CAWLDRRDHEKLFF | TGTGCCTGGTTGGATAGGAGGGACCATGAAAAACTGTTTTTT
TRBJ1-5 | TRBV30 | . | . | CAWSPVGNQPQHF | TGTGCCTGGAGTCCCGTTGGCAATCAGCCCCAGCATTTT
TRBJ1-2 | TRBV24-1 | TRBD1 | few | CATSDATGTGYGYTF | TGTGCCACCAGTGACGCAACCGGGACAGGCTATGGCTACACCTTC